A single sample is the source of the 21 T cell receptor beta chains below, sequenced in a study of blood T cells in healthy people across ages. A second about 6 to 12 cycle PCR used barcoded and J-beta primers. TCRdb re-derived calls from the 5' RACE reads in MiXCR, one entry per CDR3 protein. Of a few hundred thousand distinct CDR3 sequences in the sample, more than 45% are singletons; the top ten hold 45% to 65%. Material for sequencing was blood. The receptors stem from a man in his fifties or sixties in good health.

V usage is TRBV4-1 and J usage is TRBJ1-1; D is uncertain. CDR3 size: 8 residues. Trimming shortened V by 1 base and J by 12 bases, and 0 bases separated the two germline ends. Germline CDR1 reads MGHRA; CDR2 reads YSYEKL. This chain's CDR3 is CASSQAFF. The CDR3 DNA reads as TGCGCCAGCAGCCAAGCTTTCTTT.

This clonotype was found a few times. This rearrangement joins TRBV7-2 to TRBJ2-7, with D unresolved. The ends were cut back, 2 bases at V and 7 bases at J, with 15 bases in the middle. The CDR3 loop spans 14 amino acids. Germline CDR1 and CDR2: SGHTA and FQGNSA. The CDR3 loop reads CASSLTAIVMEQYF. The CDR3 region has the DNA TGTGCCAGCAGCTTAACTGCGATTGTCATGGAGCAGTACTTC.

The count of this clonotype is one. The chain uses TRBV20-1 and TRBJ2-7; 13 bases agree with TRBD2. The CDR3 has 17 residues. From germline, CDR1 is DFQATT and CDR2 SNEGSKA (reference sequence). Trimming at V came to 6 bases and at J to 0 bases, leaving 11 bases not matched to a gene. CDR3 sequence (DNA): TGCAGTGCACGGGGACTAGCGGGACCTATGAGCTCCTACGAGCAGTACTTC. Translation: CSARGLAGPMSSYEQYF.

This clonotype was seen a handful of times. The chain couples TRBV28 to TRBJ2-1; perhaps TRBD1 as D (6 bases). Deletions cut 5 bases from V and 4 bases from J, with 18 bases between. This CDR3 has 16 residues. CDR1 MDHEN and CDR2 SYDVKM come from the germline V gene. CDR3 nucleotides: TGTGCCAGCAGTCCTACAGGGTTAGGGCTGTACAATGAGCAGTTCTTC. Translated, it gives CASSPTGLGLYNEQFF.

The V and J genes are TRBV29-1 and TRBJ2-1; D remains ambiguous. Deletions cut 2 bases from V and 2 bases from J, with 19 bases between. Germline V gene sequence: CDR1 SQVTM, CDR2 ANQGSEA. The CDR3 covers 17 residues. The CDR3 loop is CSVELHIARTTYNEQFF. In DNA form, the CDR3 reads TGCAGCGTTGAACTCCACATAGCCCGAACAACCTACAATGAGCAGTTCTTC.

The CDR3 DNA reads as TGTGCCAGCAGTGAAGGACTAGCGGGGGGGTTCTACAATGAGCAGTTCTTC. Amino acids: CASSEGLAGGFYNEQFF. V is TRBV6-1 and J is TRBJ2-1, with 14 bases fitting TRBD2. The CDR3 is 17 residues long. Germline V gene lookup returns CDR1 MNHNS and CDR2 SASEGT. Unmatched junction bases numbered 2, after V lost 1 base and J lost 3 bases.

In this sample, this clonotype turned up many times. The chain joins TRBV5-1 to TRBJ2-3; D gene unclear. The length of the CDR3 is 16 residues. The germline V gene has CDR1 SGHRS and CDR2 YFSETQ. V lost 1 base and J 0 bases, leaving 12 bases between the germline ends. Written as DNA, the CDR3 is TGCGCCAGCAGCTTGCAAGGGCTGACTAGCACAGATACGCAGTATTTT. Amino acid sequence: CASSLQGLTSTDTQYF. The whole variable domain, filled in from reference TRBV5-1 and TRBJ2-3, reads KAGVTQTPRYLIKTRGQQVTLSCSPISGHRSVSWYQQTPGQGLQFLFEYFSETQRNKGNFPGRFSGRQFSNSRSEMNVSTLELGDSALYLCASSLQGLTSTDTQYFGPGTRLTVL.

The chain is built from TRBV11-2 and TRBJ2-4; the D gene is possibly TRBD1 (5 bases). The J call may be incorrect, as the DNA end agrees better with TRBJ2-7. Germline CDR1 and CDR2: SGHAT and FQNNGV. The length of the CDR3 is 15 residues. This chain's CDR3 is CASSLGQGPNYEQYF. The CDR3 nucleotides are TGTGCCAGCAGCTTGGGGCAGGGTCCAAACTACGAGCAGTACTTC.

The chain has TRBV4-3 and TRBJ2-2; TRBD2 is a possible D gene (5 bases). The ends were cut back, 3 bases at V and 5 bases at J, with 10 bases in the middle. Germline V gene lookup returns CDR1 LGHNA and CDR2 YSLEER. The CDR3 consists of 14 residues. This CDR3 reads CASSQEGGTGELFF. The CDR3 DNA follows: TGCGCCAGCAGCCAGGAAGGAGGAACCGGGGAGCTGTTTTTT.

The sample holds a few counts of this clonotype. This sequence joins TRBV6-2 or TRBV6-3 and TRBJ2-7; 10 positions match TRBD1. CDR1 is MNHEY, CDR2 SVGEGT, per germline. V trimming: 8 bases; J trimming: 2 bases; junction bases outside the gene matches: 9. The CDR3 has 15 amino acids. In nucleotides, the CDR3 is TGTGCCAGCTGTCGTGGTGGGACAGGGGCCTACGAGCAGTACTTC. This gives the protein CASCRGGTGAYEQYF.

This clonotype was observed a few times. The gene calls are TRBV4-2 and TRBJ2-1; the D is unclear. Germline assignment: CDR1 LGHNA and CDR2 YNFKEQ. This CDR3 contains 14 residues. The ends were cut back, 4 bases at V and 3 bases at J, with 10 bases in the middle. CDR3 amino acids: CASSPRASYNEQFF. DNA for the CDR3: TGTGCCAGCAGCCCCCGGGCTAGCTACAATGAGCAGTTCTTC.

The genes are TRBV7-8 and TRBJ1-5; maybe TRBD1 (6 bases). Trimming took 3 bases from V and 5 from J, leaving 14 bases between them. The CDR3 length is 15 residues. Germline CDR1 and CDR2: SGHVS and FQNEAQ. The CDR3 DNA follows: TGTGCCAGCAGCTTGGGTGCAGGGGAATATCAGCCCCAGCATTTT. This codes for CASSLGAGEYQPQHF.

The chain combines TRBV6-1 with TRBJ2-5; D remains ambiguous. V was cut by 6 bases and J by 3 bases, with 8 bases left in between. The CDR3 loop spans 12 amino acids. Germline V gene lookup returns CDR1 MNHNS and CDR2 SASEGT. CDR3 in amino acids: CASRDQKETQYF. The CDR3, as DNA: TGTGCCAGCAGGGACCAGAAAGAGACCCAGTACTTC.

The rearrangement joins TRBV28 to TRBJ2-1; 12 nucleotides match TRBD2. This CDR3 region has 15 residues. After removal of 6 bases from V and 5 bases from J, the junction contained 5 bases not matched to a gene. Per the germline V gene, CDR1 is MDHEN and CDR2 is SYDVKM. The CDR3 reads CASRMTSGRNNEQFF. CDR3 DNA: TGTGCCAGCAGGATGACTAGCGGGAGAAACAATGAGCAGTTCTTC.

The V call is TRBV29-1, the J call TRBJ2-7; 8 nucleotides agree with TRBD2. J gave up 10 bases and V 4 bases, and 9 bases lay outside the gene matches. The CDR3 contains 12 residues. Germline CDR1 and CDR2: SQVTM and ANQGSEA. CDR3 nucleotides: TGCAGCGTTGCTTTACTAGCGGAGACTCAGTACTTC. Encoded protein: CSVALLAETQYF.

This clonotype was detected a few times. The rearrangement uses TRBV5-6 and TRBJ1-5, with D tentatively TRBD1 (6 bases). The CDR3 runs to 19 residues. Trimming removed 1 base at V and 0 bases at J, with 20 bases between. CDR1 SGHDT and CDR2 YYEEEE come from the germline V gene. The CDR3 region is CASSLWRGTRVVSNQPQHF. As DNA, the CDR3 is TGTGCCAGCAGCTTGTGGAGGGGGACGAGAGTAGTTAGCAATCAGCCCCAGCATTTT.

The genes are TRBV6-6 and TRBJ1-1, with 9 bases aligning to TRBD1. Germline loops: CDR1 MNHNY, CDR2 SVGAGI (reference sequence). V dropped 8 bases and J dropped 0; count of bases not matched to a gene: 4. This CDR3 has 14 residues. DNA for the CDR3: TGTGCCAGCCATAGGGACAGGGTGAACACTGAAGCTTTCTTT. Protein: CASHRDRVNTEAFF.

CDR3 protein: CASSSGTSAADTQYF. CDR3 coding DNA: TGTGCCAGCTCATCCGGGACTAGCGCCGCAGATACGCAGTATTTT. The rearrangement joins TRBV19 to TRBJ2-3, with TRBD2 matching 10 bases. The CDR3 length is 15 residues. Germline CDR1 reads LNHDA; CDR2 reads SQIVND (reference sequence). V trimming: 9 bases; J trimming: 4 bases; junction bases outside the gene matches: 10.

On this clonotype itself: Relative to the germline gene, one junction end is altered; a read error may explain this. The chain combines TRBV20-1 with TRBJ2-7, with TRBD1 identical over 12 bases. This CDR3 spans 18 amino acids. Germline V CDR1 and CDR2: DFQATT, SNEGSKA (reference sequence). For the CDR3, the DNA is TGCAGTGCTGAGAACCGGGACAGGGGGCGAGGGTCCTCCTACGAGCGGTACTTC. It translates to CSAENRDRGRGSSYERYF.

The DNA for the CDR3 is TGTGCCAGCAGTACAGGGGGCCCGAACACTGAAGCTTTCTTT. This encodes CASSTGGPNTEAFF. V gene TRBV28 combines with J gene TRBJ1-1, with TRBD1 matching over 9 bases. Germline V lookup: CDR1 MDHEN, CDR2 SYDVKM. V shed 5 bases, J shed 1 base, and the junction held 2 bases outside the gene matches. There are 14 residues in the CDR3.

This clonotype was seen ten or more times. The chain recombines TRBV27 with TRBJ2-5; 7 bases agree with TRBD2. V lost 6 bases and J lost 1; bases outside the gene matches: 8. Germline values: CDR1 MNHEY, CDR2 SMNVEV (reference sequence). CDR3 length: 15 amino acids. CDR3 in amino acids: CASRAWGGGQETQYF. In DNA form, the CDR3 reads TGTGCCAGCAGAGCGTGGGGGGGAGGCCAAGAGACCCAGTACTTC.